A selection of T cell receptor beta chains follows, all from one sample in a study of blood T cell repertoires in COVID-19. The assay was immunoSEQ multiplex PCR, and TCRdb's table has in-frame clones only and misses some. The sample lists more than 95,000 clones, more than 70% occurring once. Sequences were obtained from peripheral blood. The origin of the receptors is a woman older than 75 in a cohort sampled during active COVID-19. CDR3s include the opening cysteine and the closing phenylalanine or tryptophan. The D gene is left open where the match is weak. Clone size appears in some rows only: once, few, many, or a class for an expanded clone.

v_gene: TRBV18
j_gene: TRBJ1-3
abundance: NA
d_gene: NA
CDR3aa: CASSLKTGSGNTIYF
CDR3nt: TGTGCTAGCTCACTGAAGACAGGTTCTGGAAACACCATATATTTT

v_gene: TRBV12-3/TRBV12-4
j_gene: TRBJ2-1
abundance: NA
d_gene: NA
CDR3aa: CASSQGTYNEQFF
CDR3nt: TGTGCCAGCAGTCAGGGGACCTACAATGAGCAGTTCTTC

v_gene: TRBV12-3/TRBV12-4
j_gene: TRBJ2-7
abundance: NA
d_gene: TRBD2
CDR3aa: CASSSPPGRGQYF
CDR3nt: TGTGCCAGCAGTTCCCCCCCAGGGAGGGGGCAGTACTTC

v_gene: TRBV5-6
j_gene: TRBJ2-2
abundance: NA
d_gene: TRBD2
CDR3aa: CASSFLGGRETGELFF
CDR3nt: TGTGCCAGCAGCTTTCTCGGCGGGAGGGAAACCGGGGAGCTGTTTTTT

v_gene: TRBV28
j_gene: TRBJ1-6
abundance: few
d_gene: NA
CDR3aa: CASGYIGGRSPLHF
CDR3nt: TGTGCCAGCGGTTACATCGGGGGGCGTTCACCCCTCCACTTT

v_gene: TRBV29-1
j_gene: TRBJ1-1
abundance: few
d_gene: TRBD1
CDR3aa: CSVRRGGTNTEAFF
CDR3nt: TGCAGCGTCCGGAGAGGGGGCACGAACACTGAAGCTTTCTTT

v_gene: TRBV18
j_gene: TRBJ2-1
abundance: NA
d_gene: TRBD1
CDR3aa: CASSLGTGTGSYNEQFF
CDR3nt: TGTGCCAGCTCACTAGGCACCGGGACAGGGTCCTACAATGAGCAGTTCTTC

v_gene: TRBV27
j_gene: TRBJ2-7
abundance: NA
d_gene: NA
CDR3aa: CASSATSSYEQYF
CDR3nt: TGTGCCAGCAGTGCCACGAGCTCCTACGAGCAGTACTTC

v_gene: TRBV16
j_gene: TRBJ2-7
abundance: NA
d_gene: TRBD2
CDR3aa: CASSRQPSGISYEQYF
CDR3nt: TGTGCCAGCAGCCGCCAACCTAGCGGCATCTCCTACGAGCAGTACTTC

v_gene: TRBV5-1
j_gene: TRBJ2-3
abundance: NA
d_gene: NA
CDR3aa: CASTQGRFRSPDTQYF
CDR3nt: TGCGCCAGCACCCAAGGCAGGTTTCGGTCCCCAGATACGCAGTATTTT

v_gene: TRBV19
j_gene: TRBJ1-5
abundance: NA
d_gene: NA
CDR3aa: CASSITTDNQPQHF
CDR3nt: TGTGCCAGTAGTATAACGACAGACAATCAGCCCCAGCATTTT

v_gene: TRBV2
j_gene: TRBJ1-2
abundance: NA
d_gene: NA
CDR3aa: CASSPGLQSYGYTF
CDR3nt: TGTGCCAGCAGCCCCGGACTTCAATCGTATGGCTACACCTTC

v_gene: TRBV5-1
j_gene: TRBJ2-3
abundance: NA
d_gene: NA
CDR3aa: CASSLAERNTDTQYF
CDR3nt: TGCGCCAGCAGCTTGGCCGAGAGAAACACAGATACGCAGTATTTT

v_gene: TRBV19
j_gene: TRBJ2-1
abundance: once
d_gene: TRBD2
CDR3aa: CASLREEGNEQFF
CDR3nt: TGTGCCAGTTTACGGGAGGAAGGTAATGAGCAGTTCTTC

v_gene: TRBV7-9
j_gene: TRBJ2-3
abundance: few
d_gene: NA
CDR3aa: CASMRSSTDTQYF
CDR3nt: TGTGCCAGCATGAGGTCAAGCACAGATACGCAGTATTTT

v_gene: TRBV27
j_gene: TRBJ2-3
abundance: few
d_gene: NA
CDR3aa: CASGTGSISTDTQYF
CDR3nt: TGTGCCAGCGGTACAGGGTCTATTAGCACAGATACGCAGTATTTT

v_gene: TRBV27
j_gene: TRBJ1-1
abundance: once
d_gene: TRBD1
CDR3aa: CASAGQAVTTEAFF
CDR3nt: TGTGCCAGTGCCGGACAGGCGGTAACCACTGAAGCTTTCTTT

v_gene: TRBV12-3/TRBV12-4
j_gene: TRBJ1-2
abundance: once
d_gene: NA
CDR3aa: CAGNRAYGYTF
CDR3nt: TGTGCCGGCAACAGGGCTTATGGCTACACCTTC

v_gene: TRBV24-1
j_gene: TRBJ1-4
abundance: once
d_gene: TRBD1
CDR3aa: CATSDPDMTGGIEKLFF
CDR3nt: TGTGCCACCAGTGATCCCGATATGACAGGGGGCATTGAAAAACTGTTTTTT

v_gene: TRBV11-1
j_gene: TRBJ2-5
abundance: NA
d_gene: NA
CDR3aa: CASSLGIREETQYF
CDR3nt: TGTGCCAGCAGCTTAGGGATCCGGGAAGAGACCCAGTACTTC

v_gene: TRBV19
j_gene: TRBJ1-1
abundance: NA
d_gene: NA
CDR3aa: CASSTGTMNTEAFF
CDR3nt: TGTGCCAGTAGCACAGGCACCATGAACACTGAAGCTTTCTTT

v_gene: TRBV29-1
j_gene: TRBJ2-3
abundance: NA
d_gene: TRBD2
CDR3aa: CSVVGWREGTDTQYF
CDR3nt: TGCAGCGTCGTCGGGTGGCGGGAGGGAACAGATACGCAGTATTTT

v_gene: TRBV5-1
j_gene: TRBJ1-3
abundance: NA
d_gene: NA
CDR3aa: CASSLANAEELSSGNTIYF
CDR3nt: TGCGCCAGCAGCTTGGCAAACGCGGAGGAACTTAGCTCTGGAAACACCATATATTTT

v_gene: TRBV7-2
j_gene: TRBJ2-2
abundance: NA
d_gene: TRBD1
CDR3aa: CASSPWTGSGGELFF
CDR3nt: TGTGCCAGCAGCCCGTGGACAGGGTCGGGCGGGGAGCTGTTTTTT

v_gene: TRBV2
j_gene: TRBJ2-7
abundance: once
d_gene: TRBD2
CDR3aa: CASMFGTSSYEQYF
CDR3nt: TGTGCCAGCATGTTCGGGACTAGCAGCTACGAGCAGTACTTC

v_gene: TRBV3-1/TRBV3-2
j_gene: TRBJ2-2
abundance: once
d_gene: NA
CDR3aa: CASSQGSDTGELFF
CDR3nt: TGTGCCAGCAGCCAAGGGTCAGACACCGGGGAGCTGTTTTTT

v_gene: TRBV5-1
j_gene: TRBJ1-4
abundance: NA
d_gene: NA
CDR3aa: CASSLAGIPAGNNEKLFF
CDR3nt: TGCGCCAGCAGCTTGGCCGGGATTCCTGCGGGAAATAATGAAAAACTGTTTTTT

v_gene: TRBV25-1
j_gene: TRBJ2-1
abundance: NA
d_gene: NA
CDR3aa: CASSESGLYNEQFF
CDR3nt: TGTGCCAGCAGTGAATCAGGGTTATACAATGAGCAGTTCTTC

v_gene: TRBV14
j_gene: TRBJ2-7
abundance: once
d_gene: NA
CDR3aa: CASSQVRLYEQYF
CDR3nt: TGTGCCAGCAGCCAAGTAAGACTCTACGAGCAGTACTTC

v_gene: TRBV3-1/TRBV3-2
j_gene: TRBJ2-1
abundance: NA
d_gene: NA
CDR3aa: CASSLSGPSYNEQFF
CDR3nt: TGTGCCAGCAGCCTAAGCGGCCCCTCCTACAATGAGCAGTTCTTC

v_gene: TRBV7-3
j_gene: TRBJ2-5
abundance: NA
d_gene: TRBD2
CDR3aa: CASSLGPSGGQETQYF
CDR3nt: TGTGCCAGCAGCTTAGGTCCTAGCGGGGGACAAGAGACCCAGTACTTC

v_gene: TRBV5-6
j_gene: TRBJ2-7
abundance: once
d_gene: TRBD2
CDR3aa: CASSLDKRGPSYEQYF
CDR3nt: TGTGCCAGCAGCTTAGACAAGCGGGGGCCCTCCTACGAGCAGTACTTC

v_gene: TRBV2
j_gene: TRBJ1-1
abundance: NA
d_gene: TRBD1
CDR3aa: CASHGTDTEAFF
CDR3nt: TGTGCCAGCCACGGGACAGACACTGAAGCTTTCTTT

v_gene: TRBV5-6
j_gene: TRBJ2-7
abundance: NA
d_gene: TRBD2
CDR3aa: CASNPTSGRSPYEQYF
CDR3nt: TGTGCCAGCAATCCAACTAGCGGGAGAAGCCCCTACGAGCAGTACTTC

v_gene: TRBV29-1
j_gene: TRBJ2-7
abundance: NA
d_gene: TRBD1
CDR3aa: CSATGVAHEQYF
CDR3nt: TGCAGCGCGACAGGGGTAGCCCACGAGCAGTACTTC

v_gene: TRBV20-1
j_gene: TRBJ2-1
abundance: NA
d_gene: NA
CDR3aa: CSASAQREAFNEQFF
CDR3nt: TGCAGTGCTAGTGCCCAACGGGAAGCATTTAATGAGCAGTTCTTC

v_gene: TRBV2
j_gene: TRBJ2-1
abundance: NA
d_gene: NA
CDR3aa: CASSVRGGMSGNEQFF
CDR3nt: TGTGCCAGCAGTGTTAGGGGGGGCATGAGTGGGAATGAGCAGTTCTTC

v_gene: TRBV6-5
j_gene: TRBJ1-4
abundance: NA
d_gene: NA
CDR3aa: CASRGAISNEKLFF
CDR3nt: TGTGCCAGCAGGGGGGCCATCTCTAATGAAAAACTGTTTTTT

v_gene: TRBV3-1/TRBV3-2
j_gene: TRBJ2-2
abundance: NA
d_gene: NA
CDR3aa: CASSYGTPTGELFF
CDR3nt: TGTGCCAGCAGCTACGGGACACCCACCGGGGAGCTGTTTTTT

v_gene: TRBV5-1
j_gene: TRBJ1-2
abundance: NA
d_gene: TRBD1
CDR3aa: CASWAQTGEGYTF
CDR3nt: TGCGCCAGCTGGGCGCAGACAGGGGAAGGCTACACCTTC

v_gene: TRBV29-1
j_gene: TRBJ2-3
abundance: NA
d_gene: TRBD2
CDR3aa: CSVNGLAGVGTQYF
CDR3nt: TGCAGCGTGAACGGACTAGCGGGAGTAGGTACGCAGTATTTT